This T cell receptor (beta chain) originates from a study of metastatic and nonmetastatic thyroid tumors. As for the study in general: From malignant and benign thyroid patients, repertoires in blood and in tumor or nodule tissue were compared.

In the authors' methods: A classifier of distant metastasis in papillary thyroid cancer was built from CDR3 differences (across clinicopathological groups). TCRdb re-processed the PCR reads through MiXCR. TCRdb's processing, not the authors', yielded these V and J calls. The sample lists about 40,000 clones, roughly 10% occurring once. Among the patients, none had received any treatment before thyroid surgery. Points on this clone: One end of the junction varies from germline; a read error may be responsible.

CDR1 is SGHAT, CDR2 FQDESV, per germline (reference sequence). This CDR3 contains 16 residues. The sample comprised blood. The sequence was obtained from a female donor with papillary thyroid cancer or a benign thyroid nodule (not recorded which). Some clones in this sample may be carry-over from other donors' samples. The chain employs TRBV11-1 and TRBJ2-3; D might be TRBD1 (5 bases). CDR3 region: CASSKQAHYSTDTKYF. CDR3 nucleotides: TGTGCCAGTAGCAAACAGGCACACTATAGCACAGATACGAAGTATTTT.